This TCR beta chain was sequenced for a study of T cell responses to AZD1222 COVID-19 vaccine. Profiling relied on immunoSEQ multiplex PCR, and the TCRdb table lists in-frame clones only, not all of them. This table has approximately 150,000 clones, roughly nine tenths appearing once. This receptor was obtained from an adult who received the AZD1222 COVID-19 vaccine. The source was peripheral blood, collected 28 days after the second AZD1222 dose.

CDR3 bases: TGTGCCAGCAGTTTCACCTGGCGAGATACGCAGTATTTT. Translating gives CASSFTWRDTQYF. The genes are TRBV27 and TRBJ2-3, with unresolved D. CDR3 length: 13 residues. V was pared by 3 bases and J by 5 bases, with 9 bases between. Germline V gene data show CDR1 as MNHEY and CDR2 as SMNVEV (reference sequence).